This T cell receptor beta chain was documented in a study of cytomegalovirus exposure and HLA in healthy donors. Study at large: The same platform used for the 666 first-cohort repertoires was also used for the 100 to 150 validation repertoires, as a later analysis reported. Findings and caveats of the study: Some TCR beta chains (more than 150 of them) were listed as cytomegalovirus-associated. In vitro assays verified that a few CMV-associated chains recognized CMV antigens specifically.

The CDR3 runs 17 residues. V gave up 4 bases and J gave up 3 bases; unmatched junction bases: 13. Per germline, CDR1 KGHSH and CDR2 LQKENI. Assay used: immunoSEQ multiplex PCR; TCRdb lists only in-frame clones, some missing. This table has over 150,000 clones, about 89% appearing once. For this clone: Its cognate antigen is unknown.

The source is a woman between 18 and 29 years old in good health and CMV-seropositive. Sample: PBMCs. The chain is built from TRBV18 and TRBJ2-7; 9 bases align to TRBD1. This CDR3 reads CASSQGGGQGNYYEQYF. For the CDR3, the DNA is TGTGCCAGCTCACAAGGGGGGGGACAGGGAAACTACTACGAGCAGTACTTC.